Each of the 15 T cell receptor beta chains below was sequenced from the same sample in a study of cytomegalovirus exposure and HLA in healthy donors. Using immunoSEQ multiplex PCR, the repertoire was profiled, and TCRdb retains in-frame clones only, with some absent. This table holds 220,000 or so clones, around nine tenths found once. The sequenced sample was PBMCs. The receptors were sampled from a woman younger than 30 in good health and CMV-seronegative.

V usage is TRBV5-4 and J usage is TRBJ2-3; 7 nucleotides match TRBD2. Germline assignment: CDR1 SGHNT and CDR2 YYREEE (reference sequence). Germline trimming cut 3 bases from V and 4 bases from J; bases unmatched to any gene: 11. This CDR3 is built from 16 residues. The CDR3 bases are TGTGCCAGCAGCTCTCGGTTAGCGGGTAGATCAGATACGCAGTATTTT. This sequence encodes CASSSRLAGRSDTQYF.

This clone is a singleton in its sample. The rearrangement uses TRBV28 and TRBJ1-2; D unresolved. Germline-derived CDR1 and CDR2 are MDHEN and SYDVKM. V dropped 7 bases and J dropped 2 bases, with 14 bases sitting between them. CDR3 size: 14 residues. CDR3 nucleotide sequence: TGTGCCAGCACCGCCCCAAGGAGGAACTATGGCTACACCTTC. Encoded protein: CASTAPRRNYGYTF.

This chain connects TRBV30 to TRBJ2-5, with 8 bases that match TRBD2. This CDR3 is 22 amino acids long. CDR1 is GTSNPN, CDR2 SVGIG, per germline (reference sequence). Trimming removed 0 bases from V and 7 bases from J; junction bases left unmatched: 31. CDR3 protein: CAWSVRPRGGRASGSDLGTQYF. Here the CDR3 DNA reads TGTGCCTGGAGTGTTCGACCCCGGGGGGGAAGGGCTAGCGGGTCAGATCTGGGGACCCAGTACTTC.

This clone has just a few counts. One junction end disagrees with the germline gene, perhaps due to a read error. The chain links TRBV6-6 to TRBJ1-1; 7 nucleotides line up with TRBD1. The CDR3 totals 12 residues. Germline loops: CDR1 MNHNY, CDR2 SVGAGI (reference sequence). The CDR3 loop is CASSPQQGIVVF. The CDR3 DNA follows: TGTGCCAGCAGCCCCCAACAGGGGATTGTAGTCTTT.

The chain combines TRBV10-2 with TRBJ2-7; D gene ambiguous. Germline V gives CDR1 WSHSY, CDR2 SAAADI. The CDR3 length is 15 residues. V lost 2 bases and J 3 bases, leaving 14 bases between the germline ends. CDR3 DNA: TGCGCCAGCAGTGAGAGCCCCCAAATCGGCTACGAGCAGTACTTC. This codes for CASSESPQIGYEQYF.

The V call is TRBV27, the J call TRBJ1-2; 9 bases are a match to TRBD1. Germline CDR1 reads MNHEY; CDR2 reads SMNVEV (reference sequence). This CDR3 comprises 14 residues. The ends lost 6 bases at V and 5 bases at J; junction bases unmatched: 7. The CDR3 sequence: CASSTGQGTYGYTF. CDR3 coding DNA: TGTGCCAGCAGCACGGGACAGGGAACTTATGGCTACACCTTC.

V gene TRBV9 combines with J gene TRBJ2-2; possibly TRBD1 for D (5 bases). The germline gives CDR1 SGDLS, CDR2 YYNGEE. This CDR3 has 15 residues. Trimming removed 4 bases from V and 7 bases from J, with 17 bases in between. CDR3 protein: CASSPHRGAGGELFF. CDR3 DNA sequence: TGTGCCAGCAGCCCCCATAGGGGTGCCGGCGGGGAGCTGTTTTTT. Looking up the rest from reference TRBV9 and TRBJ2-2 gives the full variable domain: DSGVTQTPKHLITATGQRVTLRCSPRSGDLSVYWYQQSLDQGLQFLIQYYNGEERAKGNILERFSAQQFPDLHSELNLSSLELGDSALYFCASSPHRGAGGELFFGEGSRLTVL.

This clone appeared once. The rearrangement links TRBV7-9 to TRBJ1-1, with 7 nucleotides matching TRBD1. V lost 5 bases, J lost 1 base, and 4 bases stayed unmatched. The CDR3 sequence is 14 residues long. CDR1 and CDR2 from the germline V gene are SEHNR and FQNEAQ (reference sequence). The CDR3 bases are TGTGCCAGCAGCGCCCGGACAGGGAACACTGAAGCTTTCTTT. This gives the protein CASSARTGNTEAFF.

This CDR3 reads CASSEAAGAFPDTQYF. The CDR3 DNA follows: TGTGCCAGCAGTGAAGCAGCGGGAGCCTTCCCAGATACGCAGTATTTT. The chain employs TRBV6-1 and TRBJ2-3, with 8 bases aligning to TRBD2. After removal of 0 bases from V and 4 bases from J, the junction contained 6 bases not matched to a gene. The length of the CDR3 is 16 residues. Germline CDR1 MNHNS, CDR2 SASEGT.

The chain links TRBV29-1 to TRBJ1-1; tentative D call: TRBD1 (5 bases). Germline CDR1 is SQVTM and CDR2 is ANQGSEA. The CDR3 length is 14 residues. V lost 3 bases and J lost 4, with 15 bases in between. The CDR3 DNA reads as TGCAGCGTTGATCCGGCAGGGTTGGGCACTGAAGCTTTCTTT. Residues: CSVDPAGLGTEAFF.

The CDR3 DNA is TGCGCCAGCAGCTTGGACTCATCTTCTATATATGGCTACACCTTC. Amino acid sequence: CASSLDSSSIYGYTF. The rearrangement uses TRBV5-1 and TRBJ1-2; no reliable D call. The CDR3 spans 15 residues. V was cut by 0 bases and J by 5 bases, with 14 bases left in between. The V gene's germline CDR1 is SGHRS and CDR2 YFSETQ.

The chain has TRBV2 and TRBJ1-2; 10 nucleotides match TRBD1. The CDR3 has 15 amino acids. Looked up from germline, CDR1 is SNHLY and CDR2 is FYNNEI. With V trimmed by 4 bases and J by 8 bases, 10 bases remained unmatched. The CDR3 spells CASSGLGQGGVGYTF. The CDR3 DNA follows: TGTGCCAGCAGTGGGTTAGGACAGGGGGGCGTCGGCTACACCTTC.

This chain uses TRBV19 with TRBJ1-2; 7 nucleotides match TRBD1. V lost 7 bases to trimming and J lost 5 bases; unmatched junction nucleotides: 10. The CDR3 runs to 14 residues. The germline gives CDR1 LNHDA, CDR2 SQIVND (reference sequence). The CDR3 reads CASTPTGYFYGYTF. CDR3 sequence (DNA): TGTGCCAGTACGCCGACAGGGTACTTTTATGGCTACACCTTC.

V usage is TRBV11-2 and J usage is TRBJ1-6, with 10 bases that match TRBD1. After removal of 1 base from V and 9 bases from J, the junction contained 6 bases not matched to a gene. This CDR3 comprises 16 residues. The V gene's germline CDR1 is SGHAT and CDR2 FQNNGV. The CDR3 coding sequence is TGTGCCAGCAGCTTAGGTCACCGACAGGGGGCTTCACCCCTCCACTTT. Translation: CASSLGHRQGASPLHF.

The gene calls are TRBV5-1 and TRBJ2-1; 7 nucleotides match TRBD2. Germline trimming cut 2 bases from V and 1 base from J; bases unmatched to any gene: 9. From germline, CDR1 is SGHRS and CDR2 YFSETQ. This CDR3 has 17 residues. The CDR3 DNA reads TGCGCCAGCAGCTTCACGCTAGCGGAAGTATCCTACAATGAGCAGTTCTTC. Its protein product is CASSFTLAEVSYNEQFF. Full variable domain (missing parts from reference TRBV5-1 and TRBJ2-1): KAGVTQTPRYLIKTRGQQVTLSCSPISGHRSVSWYQQTPGQGLQFLFEYFSETQRNKGNFPGRFSGRQFSNSRSEMNVSTLELGDSALYLCASSFTLAEVSYNEQFFGPGTRLTVL.